A selection of T cell receptor beta chains follows, all from one sample in a study of control samples from healthy donors and cancer patients. The repertoire was sequenced with immunoSEQ multiplex PCR; TCRdb's copy has only in-frame clones and lacks some. The table has 100,000 to 150,000 clones, just under 95% seen once. Sequenced sample: blood. The receptor source for this set is a man aged 18 to 30 in good health. CDR3s include the opening cysteine and the closing phenylalanine or tryptophan. A D gene is named only where the DNA matches it firmly. Size is omitted from some rows. Given values are once, few, many or a class for expanded clones.

j_call,clone_size,d_call,v_call,cdr3_aa,cdr3_nt
TRBJ2-1,-,-,TRBV5-6,CASSFSRGHYNEQFF,TGTGCCAGCAGCTTCTCGCGGGGGCACTACAATGAGCAGTTCTTC
TRBJ1-4,once,-,TRBV6-5,CASSYSIYTNEKLFF,TGTGCCAGCAGTTACTCGATCTATACTAATGAAAAACTGTTTTTT
TRBJ1-2,-,-,TRBV3-1/TRBV3-2,CASSQGRGGDYGYTF,TGTGCCAGCAGCCAAGGCCGGGGGGGTGACTATGGCTACACCTTC
TRBJ1-2,once,TRBD1,TRBV7-2,CASSPVPEGGGYGYTF,TGTGCCAGCAGCCCCGTCCCGGAAGGGGGCGGCTATGGCTACACCTTC
TRBJ2-2,-,TRBD1,TRBV7-9,CASSPFSGTGDTGELFF,TGTGCCAGCAGCCCTTTTTCCGGGACAGGTGACACCGGGGAGCTGTTTTTT
TRBJ2-1,-,-,TRBV2,CARGMFRDNEQFF,TGTGCCAGGGGGATGTTTAGGGACAATGAGCAGTTCTTC
TRBJ1-1,-,-,TRBV5-1,CASSLASSRLNTEAFF,TGCGCCAGCAGCTTGGCCTCTAGCAGGTTGAACACTGAAGCTTTCTTT
TRBJ1-2,-,-,TRBV28,CASSLEGANYGYTF,TGTGCCAGCAGTTTAGAGGGGGCTAACTATGGCTACACCTTC
TRBJ2-5,-,-,TRBV14,CASSQARGETQYF,TGTGCCAGCAGCCAAGCGAGGGGAGAGACCCAGTACTTC
TRBJ2-3,-,TRBD2,TRBV5-4,CASSLVPTSGDTQYF,TGTGCCAGCAGCTTGGTCCCGACTAGCGGGGATACACAGTATTTT
TRBJ1-6,-,-,TRBV15,CATSSSQGPSPLHF,TGTGCCACCAGCAGTTCTCAGGGTCCTTCACCCCTCCACTTT
TRBJ2-2,-,-,TRBV9,CASSLSPGKRNTGELFF,TGTGCCAGCAGCCTTTCCCCGGGGAAAAGGAACACCGGGGAGCTGTTTTTT
TRBJ2-7,-,TRBD2,TRBV7-3,CASSYERGGSYEQYF,TGTGCCAGCAGCTACGAGCGGGGGGGCTCCTACGAGCAGTACTTC
TRBJ2-3,once,-,TRBV7-2,CASSPRFGTQYF,TGTGCCAGCAGCCCACGCTTCGGTACGCAGTATTTT